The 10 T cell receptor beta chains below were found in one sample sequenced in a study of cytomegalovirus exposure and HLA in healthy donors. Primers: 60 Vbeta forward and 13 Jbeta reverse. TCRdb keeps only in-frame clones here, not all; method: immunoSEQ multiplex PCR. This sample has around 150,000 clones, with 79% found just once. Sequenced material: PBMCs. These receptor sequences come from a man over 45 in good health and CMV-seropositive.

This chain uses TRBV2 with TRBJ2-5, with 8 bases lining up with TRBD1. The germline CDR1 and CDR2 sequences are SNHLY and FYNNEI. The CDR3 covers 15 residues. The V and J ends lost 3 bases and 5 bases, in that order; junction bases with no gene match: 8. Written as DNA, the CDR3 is TGTGCCAGCAGTGAGCAGGGGGCGATGGGTGAGACCCAGTACTTC. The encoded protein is CASSEQGAMGETQYF.

CDR3 protein: CASSGLAGGLNF. The CDR3 DNA reads TGTGCCAGCAGTGGACTAGCGGGGGGCCTGAACTTC. The chain employs TRBV21-1 and TRBJ2-7; the table assigns TRBD2, which was not confirmed against the DNA. TRBV21-1 is noted as a pseudogene. The CDR3 sequence is 12 residues long.

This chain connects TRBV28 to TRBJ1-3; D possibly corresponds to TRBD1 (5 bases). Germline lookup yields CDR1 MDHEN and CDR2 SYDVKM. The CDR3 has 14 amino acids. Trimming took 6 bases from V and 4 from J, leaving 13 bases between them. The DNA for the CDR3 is TGTGCCAGCAGAAAGGGGATTTGGGGAAACACCATATATTTT. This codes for CASRKGIWGNTIYF.

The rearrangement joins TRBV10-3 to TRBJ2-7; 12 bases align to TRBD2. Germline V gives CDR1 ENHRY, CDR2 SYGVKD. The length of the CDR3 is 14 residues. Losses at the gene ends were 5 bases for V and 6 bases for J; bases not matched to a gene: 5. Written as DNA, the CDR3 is TGTGCCATCAGTCTAGCGGGAGGGCAGGTCGAGCAGTACTTC. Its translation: CAISLAGGQVEQYF.

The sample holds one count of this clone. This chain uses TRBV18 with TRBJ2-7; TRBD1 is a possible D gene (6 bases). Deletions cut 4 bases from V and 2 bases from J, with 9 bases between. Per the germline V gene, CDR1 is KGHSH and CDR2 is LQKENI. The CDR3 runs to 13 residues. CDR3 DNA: TGTGCCAGCTCACAAGGACAGACCTACGAGCAGTACTTC. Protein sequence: CASSQGQTYEQYF.

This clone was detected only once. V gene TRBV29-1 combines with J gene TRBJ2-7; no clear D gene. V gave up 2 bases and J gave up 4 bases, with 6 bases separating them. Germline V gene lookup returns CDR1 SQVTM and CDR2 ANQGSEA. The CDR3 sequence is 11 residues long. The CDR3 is CSVEYGYEQYF. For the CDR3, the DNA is TGCAGCGTTGAATACGGGTACGAGCAGTACTTC.

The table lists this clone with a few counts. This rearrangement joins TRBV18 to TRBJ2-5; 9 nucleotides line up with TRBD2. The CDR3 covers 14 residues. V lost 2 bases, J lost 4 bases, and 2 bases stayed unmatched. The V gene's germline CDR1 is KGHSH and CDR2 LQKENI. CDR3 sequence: CASSPGSGRETQYF. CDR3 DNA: TGTGCCAGCTCACCAGGTAGCGGGAGAGAGACCCAGTACTTC. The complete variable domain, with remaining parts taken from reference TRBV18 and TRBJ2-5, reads NAGVMQNPRHLVRRRGQEARLRCSPMKGHSHVYWYRQLPEEGLKFMVYLQKENIIDESGMPKERFSAEFPKEGPSILRIQQVVRGDSAAYFCASSPGSGRETQYFGPGTRLLVL.

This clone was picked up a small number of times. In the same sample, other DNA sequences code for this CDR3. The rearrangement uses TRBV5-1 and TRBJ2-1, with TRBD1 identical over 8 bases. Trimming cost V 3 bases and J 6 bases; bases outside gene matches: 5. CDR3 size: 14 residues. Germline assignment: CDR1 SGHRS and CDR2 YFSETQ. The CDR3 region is CASSSGQGANEQFF. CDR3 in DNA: TGCGCCAGCAGCTCAGGACAGGGAGCCAATGAGCAGTTCTTC.

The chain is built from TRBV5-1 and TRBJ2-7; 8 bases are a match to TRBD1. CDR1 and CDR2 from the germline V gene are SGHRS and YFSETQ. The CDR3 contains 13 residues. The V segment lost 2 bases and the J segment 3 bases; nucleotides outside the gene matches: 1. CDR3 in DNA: TGCGCCAGCAGCTTCACAGGGGGCTACGAGCAGTACTTC. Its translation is CASSFTGGYEQYF.

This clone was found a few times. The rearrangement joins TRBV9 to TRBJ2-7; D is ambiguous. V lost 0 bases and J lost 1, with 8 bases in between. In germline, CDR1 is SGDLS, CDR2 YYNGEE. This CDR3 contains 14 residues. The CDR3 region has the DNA TGTGCCAGCAGCGTAGCGGCGGATTCCTACGAGCAGTACTTC. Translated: CASSVAADSYEQYF.